This T cell receptor beta chain was captured in a study of blood T cell repertoires in COVID-19. For the study at large: Material from acute and convalescent COVID-19 was sourced from the United States, Italy and Spain.

Sequencing was performed with immunoSEQ multiplex PCR; in TCRdb, only in-frame clones are kept and a portion is missing. Altogether 450,000 to 500,000 clones are present, approximately 85% being singletons, with the ten largest covering 3% to 4%. Between the trimmed V and J ends, which lost 4 bases and 2 bases, there was a span of 14 bases. The length of the CDR3 is 15 residues. The germline gives CDR1 LGHDT, CDR2 YNNKEL (reference sequence). The receptor was derived from a human donor in a cohort sampled during active COVID-19. Sequenced material: peripheral blood. V usage is TRBV3-1 (or the pseudogene TRBV3-2) and J usage is TRBJ2-5; D not resolved. The CDR3 loop reads CASSLPSIYQETQYF. As DNA, the CDR3 is TGTGCCAGCAGCCTGCCTTCTATTTATCAAGAGACCCAGTACTTC.